The clone carrying this TCR beta chain was seen more than once but under ten times. Its antigen is unidentified. This sample was included in a study of cytomegalovirus exposure and HLA in healthy donors. Primers included in the PCR were 60 Vbeta and 13 Jbeta primers. TCRdb keeps only in-frame clones here, not all; method: immunoSEQ multiplex PCR. The sample includes under 200,000 clones, less than 90% of them seen just once. Broader study findings: Association of a missense DCLRE1C variant with TCR beta V- and J-gene trimming was reported in a later analysis.

Per the germline V gene, CDR1 is ENHRY and CDR2 is SYGVKD. This CDR3 contains 13 residues. Trimming removed 6 bases from V and 9 bases from J; junction bases left unmatched: 7. This TCR derives from a woman aged 30 to 39 in good health and CMV-seronegative. Source material: PBMCs. The rearrangement uses TRBV10-3 and TRBJ2-1; the match to TRBD1 covers 8 bases. The CDR3 protein is CAISEVTGGEQFF. In DNA, the CDR3 is TGTGCCATCAGCGAGGTCACAGGGGGTGAGCAGTTCTTC.